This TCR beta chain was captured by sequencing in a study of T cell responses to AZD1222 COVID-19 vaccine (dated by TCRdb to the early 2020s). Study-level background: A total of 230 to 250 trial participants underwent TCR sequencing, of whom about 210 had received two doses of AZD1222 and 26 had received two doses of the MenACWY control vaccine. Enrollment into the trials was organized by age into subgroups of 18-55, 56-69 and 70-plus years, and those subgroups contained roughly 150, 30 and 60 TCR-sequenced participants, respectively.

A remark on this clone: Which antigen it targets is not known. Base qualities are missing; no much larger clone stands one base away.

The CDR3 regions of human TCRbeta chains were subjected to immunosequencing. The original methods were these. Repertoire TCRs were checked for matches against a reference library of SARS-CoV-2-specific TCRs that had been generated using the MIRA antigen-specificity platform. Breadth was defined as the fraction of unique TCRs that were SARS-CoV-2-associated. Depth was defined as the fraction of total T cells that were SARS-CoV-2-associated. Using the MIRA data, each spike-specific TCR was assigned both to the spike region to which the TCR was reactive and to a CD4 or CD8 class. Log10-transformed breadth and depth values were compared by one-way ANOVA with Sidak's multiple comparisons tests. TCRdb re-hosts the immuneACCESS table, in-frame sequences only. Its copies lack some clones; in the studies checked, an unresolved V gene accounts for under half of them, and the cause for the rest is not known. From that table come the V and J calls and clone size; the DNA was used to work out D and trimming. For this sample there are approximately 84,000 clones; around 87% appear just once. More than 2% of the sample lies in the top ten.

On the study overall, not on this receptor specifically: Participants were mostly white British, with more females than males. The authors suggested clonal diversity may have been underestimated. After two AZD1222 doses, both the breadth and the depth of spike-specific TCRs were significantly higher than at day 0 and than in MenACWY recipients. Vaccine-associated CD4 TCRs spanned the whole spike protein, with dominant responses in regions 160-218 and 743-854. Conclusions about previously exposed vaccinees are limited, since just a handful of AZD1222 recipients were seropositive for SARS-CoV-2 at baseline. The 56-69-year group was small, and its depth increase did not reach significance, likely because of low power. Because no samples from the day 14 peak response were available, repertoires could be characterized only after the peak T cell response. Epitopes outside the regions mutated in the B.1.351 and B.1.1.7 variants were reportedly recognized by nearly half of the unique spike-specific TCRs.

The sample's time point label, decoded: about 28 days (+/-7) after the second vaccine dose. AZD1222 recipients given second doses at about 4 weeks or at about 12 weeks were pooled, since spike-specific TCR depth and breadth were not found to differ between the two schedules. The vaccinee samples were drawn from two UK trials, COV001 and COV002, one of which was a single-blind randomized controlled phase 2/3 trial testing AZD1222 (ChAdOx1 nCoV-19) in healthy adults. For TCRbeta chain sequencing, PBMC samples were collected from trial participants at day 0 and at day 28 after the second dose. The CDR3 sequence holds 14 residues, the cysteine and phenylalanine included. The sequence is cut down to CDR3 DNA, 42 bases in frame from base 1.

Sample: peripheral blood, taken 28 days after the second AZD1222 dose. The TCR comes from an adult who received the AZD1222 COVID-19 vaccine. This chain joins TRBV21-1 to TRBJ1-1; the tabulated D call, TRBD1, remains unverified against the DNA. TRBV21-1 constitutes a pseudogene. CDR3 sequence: CASIQDRVDTEAFF. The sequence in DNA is TGTGCCAGCATTCAGGACAGGGTGGACACTGAAGCTTTCTTT.